This is a list of T cell receptor beta chains from one sample in a study of blood T cells in healthy people across ages. A single record per CDR3 protein comes from TCRdb applying MiXCR to the 5' RACE reads. The sample lists about 900,000 distinct CDR3 sequences, about 44% occurring once. The sample consisted of blood. These receptors all come from a man between 25 and 39 years old in good health. CDR3s include the opening cysteine and the closing phenylalanine or tryptophan. Each record gives: D gene, J gene, clone size, V gene, CDR3 DNA, CDR3 protein. The D gene is left open where the match is weak. Not every row has a clone size; where given, it reads once, few, many or a size class.

d_gene: -
j_gene: TRBJ2-1
abundance: -
v_gene: TRBV7-9
CDR3nt: TGTGCCAGCAGCTCTAGATTTGACAGGAATGAGCAGTTCTTC
CDR3aa: CASSSRFDRNEQFF

d_gene: -
j_gene: TRBJ1-2
abundance: many
v_gene: TRBV18
CDR3nt: TGTGCCAGCTCACTTGGGGGCAATAACTATGGCTACACCTTC
CDR3aa: CASSLGGNNYGYTF

d_gene: -
j_gene: TRBJ1-6
abundance: -
v_gene: TRBV4-3
CDR3nt: TGCGCCAGCAGCCACCTCGGCCAAGGGTTGGGGAATTCACCCCTCCACTTT
CDR3aa: CASSHLGQGLGNSPLHF

d_gene: -
j_gene: TRBJ2-1
abundance: -
v_gene: TRBV9
CDR3nt: TGTGCCAGCAGCGTAGGTCCAGGGAACAATGAGCAGTTCTTC
CDR3aa: CASSVGPGNNEQFF

d_gene: TRBD2
j_gene: TRBJ2-3
abundance: many
v_gene: TRBV2
CDR3nt: TGTGCCAGCAGTGAAGGCGGGAGGCATACGCAGTATTTT
CDR3aa: CASSEGGRHTQYF

d_gene: -
j_gene: TRBJ1-1
abundance: -
v_gene: TRBV2
CDR3nt: TGTGCCAGAACTACCTCAGGACTGCCTGGGGACACTGAAGCTTTCTTT
CDR3aa: CARTTSGLPGDTEAFF

d_gene: TRBD2
j_gene: TRBJ2-1
abundance: many
v_gene: TRBV4-2
CDR3nt: TGTGCCAGCAGCCAAGGTCTAGCGGGGTCCTACAATGAGCAGTTCTTC
CDR3aa: CASSQGLAGSYNEQFF

d_gene: TRBD2
j_gene: TRBJ2-2
abundance: -
v_gene: TRBV27
CDR3nt: TGTGCCAGCAGTCTCGAGCGGGGGGGCCAATCCGGGGAGCTGTTTTTT
CDR3aa: CASSLERGGQSGELFF

d_gene: -
j_gene: TRBJ1-5
abundance: few
v_gene: TRBV4-1
CDR3nt: TGCGCCAGCAGCCAAGATGTTAGGGATCCCCAGCATTTT
CDR3aa: CASSQDVRDPQHF

d_gene: TRBD1
j_gene: TRBJ1-5
abundance: -
v_gene: TRBV27
CDR3nt: TGTGCCTCGGGACAGCAAAATAGCAATCAGCCCCAGCATTTT
CDR3aa: CASGQQNSNQPQHF

d_gene: -
j_gene: TRBJ1-5
abundance: -
v_gene: TRBV7-8
CDR3nt: TGTGCCAGCAGCCAAGGGGACGCCAGAAATCAGCCCCAGCATTTT
CDR3aa: CASSQGDARNQPQHF

d_gene: TRBD2
j_gene: TRBJ2-3
abundance: -
v_gene: TRBV20-1
CDR3nt: TGCAGCCCTGGGGGGGGGACAGATACGCAGTATTTT
CDR3aa: CSPGGGTDTQYF

d_gene: -
j_gene: TRBJ2-5
abundance: -
v_gene: TRBV7-9
CDR3nt: TGTGCCAGCAGCTCATACCGGGACACAATACGGGGGACCCAGTACTTC
CDR3aa: CASSSYRDTIRGTQYF

d_gene: TRBD2
j_gene: TRBJ2-5
abundance: -
v_gene: TRBV20-1
CDR3nt: TGCAGTGCTAGAGCCGGGACTAGCGGGGAGGAGCAGTACTTC
CDR3aa: CSARAGTSGEEQYF

d_gene: -
j_gene: TRBJ2-1
abundance: -
v_gene: TRBV28
CDR3nt: TGTGCCAGCAGACACGACGGAGGCTACAATGAGCAGTTCTTC
CDR3aa: CASRHDGGYNEQFF

d_gene: TRBD2
j_gene: TRBJ2-1
abundance: -
v_gene: TRBV6-5
CDR3nt: TGTGCCAGCAGTCGAGCGGGGGCCGGGAGTGAGCAGTTCTTC
CDR3aa: CASSRAGAGSEQFF

d_gene: TRBD1
j_gene: TRBJ2-7
abundance: -
v_gene: TRBV28
CDR3nt: TGTGCCAGCAGTTTATCCATTCTGGGACAGGGTTACGAGCAGTACTTC
CDR3aa: CASSLSILGQGYEQYF

d_gene: TRBD2
j_gene: TRBJ2-1
abundance: -
v_gene: TRBV20-1
CDR3nt: TGCAGTGCTAGAGATCGGGGAGGAACTAGCGGGGGGGCCGAGTACAATGAGCAGTTCTTC
CDR3aa: CSARDRGGTSGGAEYNEQFF

d_gene: TRBD2
j_gene: TRBJ2-1
abundance: many
v_gene: TRBV5-1
CDR3nt: TGCGCCAGCAGCTTGGGAAGCGGGGGGTCCCCTGAGTTCTTC
CDR3aa: CASSLGSGGSPEFF

d_gene: -
j_gene: TRBJ1-2
abundance: -
v_gene: TRBV5-1
CDR3nt: TGCGCCAGCAGCTTGGTGATCGGTTCCTATGGCTACACCTTC
CDR3aa: CASSLVIGSYGYTF

d_gene: TRBD2
j_gene: TRBJ2-7
abundance: -
v_gene: TRBV29-1
CDR3nt: TGCAGCGTTGACCTAGCGGGGGGTGAGCAGTACTTC
CDR3aa: CSVDLAGGEQYF

d_gene: TRBD2
j_gene: TRBJ2-3
abundance: many
v_gene: TRBV7-6
CDR3nt: TGTGCCAGCAGCCATAGCGGGGGGGGTGATACGCAGTATTTT
CDR3aa: CASSHSGGGDTQYF

d_gene: -
j_gene: TRBJ2-5
abundance: -
v_gene: TRBV28
CDR3nt: TGTGCCATCGAAGGACAGACTCAAGAGACCCAGTACTTC
CDR3aa: CAIEGQTQETQYF

d_gene: TRBD1
j_gene: TRBJ2-1
abundance: -
v_gene: TRBV2
CDR3nt: TGTGCCAGCAAACGGGACAGGGCGGCCTACAATGAGCAGTTCTTC
CDR3aa: CASKRDRAAYNEQFF

d_gene: -
j_gene: TRBJ2-5
abundance: -
v_gene: TRBV28
CDR3nt: TGTGCCAGCAGTGGGCCCCTCCAAGAGACCCAGTACTTC
CDR3aa: CASSGPLQETQYF

d_gene: -
j_gene: TRBJ2-1
abundance: -
v_gene: TRBV5-1
CDR3nt: TGCGCCAGCAGCCCCGGGCCGTCCGAATCCAATGAGCAGTTCTTC
CDR3aa: CASSPGPSESNEQFF

d_gene: -
j_gene: TRBJ1-4
abundance: -
v_gene: TRBV28
CDR3nt: TGTGCCAGCAGTACTCCCGGACAGACAAATGAAAAACTGTTTTTT
CDR3aa: CASSTPGQTNEKLFF

d_gene: -
j_gene: TRBJ2-6
abundance: few
v_gene: TRBV3-1
CDR3nt: TGTGCCAGCAGCCCCCGGACCAACCCCATAATAGTTGGGGCCAACGTCCTGACTTTC
CDR3aa: CASSPRTNPIIVGANVLTF

d_gene: -
j_gene: TRBJ2-5
abundance: -
v_gene: TRBV3-1
CDR3nt: TGTGCCAGCAGTTTGATCAAAAACCCCTGGGAGCAGTACTTC
CDR3aa: CASSLIKNPWEQYF

d_gene: TRBD2
j_gene: TRBJ2-5
abundance: -
v_gene: TRBV5-1
CDR3nt: TGCGCCAGCAGTCAAGCGGGGGGATTACAAGAGACCCAGTACTTC
CDR3aa: CASSQAGGLQETQYF

d_gene: -
j_gene: TRBJ2-3
abundance: -
v_gene: TRBV5-1
CDR3nt: TGCGCCAGCAGCCCGGGGGCTACCGGCACAGATACGCAGTATTTT
CDR3aa: CASSPGATGTDTQYF

d_gene: -
j_gene: TRBJ2-7
abundance: -
v_gene: TRBV28
CDR3nt: TGTGCCAGCAGTTCCCATTCGGGAGATCCCTACGAGCAGTACTTC
CDR3aa: CASSSHSGDPYEQYF

d_gene: TRBD1
j_gene: TRBJ2-7
abundance: -
v_gene: TRBV6-5
CDR3nt: TGTGCCAGCAGACCCGCGGGACAGGGCCCCTACGAGCAGTACTTC
CDR3aa: CASRPAGQGPYEQYF

d_gene: -
j_gene: TRBJ2-3
abundance: -
v_gene: TRBV6-2/TRBV6-3
CDR3nt: TGTGCCAGCAGTTACACCCTGGGGGCAACAGATACGCAGTATTTT
CDR3aa: CASSYTLGATDTQYF

d_gene: -
j_gene: TRBJ1-1
abundance: once
v_gene: TRBV5-1
CDR3nt: TGCGCCAGCAGCCCGGGGGGACCGATGAACACTGAAGCTTTCTTT
CDR3aa: CASSPGGPMNTEAFF

d_gene: TRBD2
j_gene: TRBJ2-5
abundance: -
v_gene: TRBV2
CDR3nt: TGTGCCAGCAGTTGGACTAGCGTCGAGACCCAGTACTTC
CDR3aa: CASSWTSVETQYF

d_gene: -
j_gene: TRBJ1-2
abundance: -
v_gene: TRBV28
CDR3nt: TGTGCCAGCAGTTTAGAAGGGGTGCGGGGCTACACCTTC
CDR3aa: CASSLEGVRGYTF

d_gene: -
j_gene: TRBJ2-7
abundance: -
v_gene: TRBV4-3
CDR3nt: TGCGCCAGCAGCCAAGATGAGAGGGGAGCCTACGAGCAGTACTTC
CDR3aa: CASSQDERGAYEQYF

d_gene: TRBD1
j_gene: TRBJ1-2
abundance: -
v_gene: TRBV6-5
CDR3nt: TGTGCCAGCAGACGAGGGACAGGGAGCTATGGCTACACCTTC
CDR3aa: CASRRGTGSYGYTF